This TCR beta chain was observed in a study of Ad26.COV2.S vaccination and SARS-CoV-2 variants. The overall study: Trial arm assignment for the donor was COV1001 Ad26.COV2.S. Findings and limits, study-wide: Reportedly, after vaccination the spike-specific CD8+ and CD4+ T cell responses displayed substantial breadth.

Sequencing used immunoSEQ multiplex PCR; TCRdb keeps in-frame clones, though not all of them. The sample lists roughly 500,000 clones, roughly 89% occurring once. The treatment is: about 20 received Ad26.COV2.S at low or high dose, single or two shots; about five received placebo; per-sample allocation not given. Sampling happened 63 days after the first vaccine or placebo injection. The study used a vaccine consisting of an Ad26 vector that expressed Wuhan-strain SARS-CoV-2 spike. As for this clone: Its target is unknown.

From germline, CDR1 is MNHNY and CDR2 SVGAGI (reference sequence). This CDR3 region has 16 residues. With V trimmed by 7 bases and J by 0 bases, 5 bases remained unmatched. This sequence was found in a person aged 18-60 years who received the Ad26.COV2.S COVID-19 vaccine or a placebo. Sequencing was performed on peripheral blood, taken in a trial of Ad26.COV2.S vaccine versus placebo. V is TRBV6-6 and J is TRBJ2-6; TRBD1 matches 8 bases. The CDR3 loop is CASMDRDHSGANVLTF. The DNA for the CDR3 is TGTGCCAGCATGGACAGGGATCACTCTGGGGCCAACGTCCTGACTTTC.